This TCR beta chain comes out of a study of cytomegalovirus exposure and HLA in healthy donors (TCRdb year 2017). In the study overall: According to a later analysis, one platform produced both the 120 validation repertoires and the approximately 660 repertoires of the first cohort. The study aimed to test whether signatures of past pathogen exposure could be identified by cataloging public T cell receptors. Besides the first cohort of 666 subjects, a separate validation cohort made up of some 110 different subjects was used. To predict cytomegalovirus infection status, the study brought together high-throughput TCR immunosequencing, statistical association of individual TCRs with disease status, and machine learning. Results and caveats for the whole study, not just this receptor: A later analysis had no HLA typing for the validation cohort, so co-occurrence there was scored across all 110 or so repertoires. Most TCR sequences were observed very rarely across donors, whereas some public TCRs were present in many individuals. Cytomegalovirus status was reported to be diagnosed by the classifier with high specificity and sensitivity in both the original and validation cohorts. In the study, around 160 TCR beta chains were listed as associated with cytomegalovirus. The authors suggested that the approach could potentially be extended to other disease states and immunological phenotypes. A later analysis found that TCRs clustered in the first cohort also tended to co-occur in the roughly 120 validation repertoires, with 94% of cluster scores above 0. Three of the identified cytomegalovirus-associated TCR beta chains were confirmed in vitro to be specific for cytomegalovirus antigens.

The library relied on the immunoSEQ multiplex PCR assay. The authors' analysis ran thus. To diagnose cytomegalovirus status from the catalog of TCR beta chain sequences, a statistical classification framework was built. The table was pulled from immuneACCESS by TCRdb, which kept in-frame rearrangements only. Such tables lose some clones; where checked, under half of the loss comes from unresolved V genes, and the rest has no known cause. The DNA gave D and trimming, while V, J and clone size come from that table. The sample table records over 150,000 clones; just over 85% of these occur just once. The ten top clones hold around 2.1% of the sample. The donors belonged to the validation cohort of approximately 130 subjects, which was separate from the approximately 700-subject first cohort. Concerning this clone: Its antigen remains undetermined. Per-base quality was not reported, and no clone a single base away is much larger than it.

CDR1 is given as ENHRY and CDR2 as SYGVKD, both from the germline V gene. Relative to germline, V is missing 4 bases and J is missing 7 bases, with 10 bases of the junction outside any gene match. The CDR3 sequence holds 15 residues, the cysteine and phenylalanine included. Just the 45-base CDR3 DNA is kept, in frame starting at base 1. The chain links TRBV10-3 with TRBJ2-1; 7 central bases correspond to TRBD2. This clonotype was sampled from a human donor in good health. The specimen was PBMCs. The bases read TGTGCCATCAGTGTGCGACTAGTGGGAGGGAATGAGCAGTTCTTC. This codes for CAISVRLVGGNEQFF.